Presented here are 17 T cell receptor beta chains from one specimen sequenced in a study of blood T cells in healthy people across ages. Primers used in a second PCR of about 6 to 11 cycles were a sample-barcoded 5' primer and a J-beta primer mix. TCRdb fed the 5' RACE reads into MiXCR, producing one record per CDR3 protein. The repertoire has some 940,000 distinct CDR3 sequences, just under 30% of them found once; the top ten carry roughly 10%. These data also formed part of another study, on T cells of mothers and their children.

Sequencing was performed on blood. Receptors were obtained from a woman aged 40-49 years in good health.

The chain employs TRBV7-1 and TRBJ2-7, with D tentatively TRBD1 or TRBD2 (6 bases each). TRBV7-1 is recorded as an ORF, its role being uncertain. Between the trimmed V and J ends, which lost 9 bases and 7 bases, there was a span of 13 bases. The CDR3 is 11 residues long. The CDR3 here is CARRGAGEQYF. Here the CDR3 DNA reads TGTGCCAGAAGGGGGGCGGGTGAGCAGTACTTC.

The sample holds a few counts of this clonotype. This chain uses TRBV20-1 with TRBJ2-7, with D tentatively TRBD1 (5 bases). The V and J ends lost 3 bases and 3 bases respectively, with 12 bases between them. Germline assignment: CDR1 DFQATT and CDR2 SNEGSKA (reference sequence). The CDR3 covers 13 residues. The CDR3 region is CSASGGHFYEQYF. The CDR3 region has the DNA TGCAGTGCTAGCGGCGGACACTTCTACGAGCAGTACTTC.

This chain joins TRBV7-2 and TRBJ2-3; 9 bases fit TRBD2. Germline assignment: CDR1 SGHTA and CDR2 FQGNSA. This CDR3 has 16 amino acids. Unmatched junction bases numbered 7, after V lost 1 base and J lost 5 bases. CDR3 sequence: CASSLVAGGPGDTQYF. In DNA form, the CDR3 reads TGTGCCAGCAGCTTAGTGGCGGGGGGGCCTGGAGATACGCAGTATTTT.

This clonotype turned up a few times. This sequence joins TRBV7-8 and TRBJ1-2; D is uncertain. There are 13 residues in the CDR3. With 5 bases removed from V and 6 bases from J, the gap between germline ends came to 13 bases. Germline CDR1 SGHVS, CDR2 FQNEAQ. The CDR3 loop is CASSPQAGNGYTF. CDR3 DNA sequence: TGTGCCAGCAGCCCCCAGGCGGGGAATGGCTACACCTTC. The whole variable domain, filled in from reference TRBV7-8 and TRBJ1-2, reads GAGVSQSPRYKVAKRGQDVALRCDPISGHVSLFWYQQALGQGPEFLTYFQNEAQLDKSGLPSDRFFAERPEGSVSTLKIQRTQQEDSAVYLCASSPQAGNGYTFGSGTRLTVV.

This clonotype showed up just once. At one end, the junction sequence differs from germline, possibly due to a read error. The chain carries TRBV7-9 and TRBJ2-7; the match to TRBD1 covers 9 bases. Germline V gene sequence: CDR1 SEHNR, CDR2 FQNEAQ (reference sequence). The CDR3 runs to 14 residues. CDR3 sequence: CASSSRTGAYERYF. CDR3 coding DNA: TGTGCCAGCAGCTCCAGGACAGGGGCCTACGAGCGGTACTTC. Full variable domain (outside the CDR3, taken from reference TRBV7-9 and TRBJ2-7): DTGVSQNPRHKITKRGQNVTFRCDPISEHNRLYWYRQTLGQGPEFLTYFQNEAQLEKSRLLSDRFSAERPKGSFSTLEIQRTEQGDSAMYLCASSSRTGAYERYFGPGTRLTVT.

At least ten counts were recorded for this clonotype. J is TRBJ1-2 and V is TRBV28, with D maybe TRBD1 (5 bases). The CDR3 is 13 amino acids. CDR1 and CDR2 from the germline V gene are MDHEN and SYDVKM. Trimming removed 7 bases at V and 0 bases at J, with 9 bases between. As DNA, the CDR3 is TGTGCCAGCATTGGGGCAACTAACTATGGCTACACCTTC. It is translated as CASIGATNYGYTF.

The chain employs TRBV11-2 and TRBJ2-6; TRBD1 aligns across 10 bases. This CDR3 is 18 amino acids long. Germline lookup yields CDR1 SGHAT and CDR2 FQNNGV. V dropped 4 bases and J dropped 0; count of bases not matched to a gene: 6. CDR3 residues: CASSSQRTGGSGANVLTF. In DNA, the CDR3 is TGTGCCAGCAGCTCCCAACGGACAGGGGGCTCTGGGGCCAACGTCCTGACTTTC.

The chain recombines TRBV19 with TRBJ2-7; TRBD2 matches 13 bases. This CDR3 spans 17 amino acids. Trimming at V came to 6 bases and at J to 2 bases, leaving 10 bases not matched to a gene. Per germline, CDR1 LNHDA and CDR2 SQIVND (reference sequence). The CDR3 protein is CASRAGGLAGDTYEQYF. CDR3 DNA: TGTGCCAGTAGGGCGGGAGGACTAGCGGGGGATACCTACGAGCAGTACTTC.

This clonotype showed up just a few times. This rearrangement joins TRBV5-1 to TRBJ2-1; 9 bases map to TRBD2. This CDR3 region has 16 residues. From germline, CDR1 is SGHRS and CDR2 YFSETQ. V trimming: 0 bases; J trimming: 4 bases; junction bases outside the gene matches: 5. CDR3 in amino acids: CASSLGLAELYNEQFF. CDR3 nucleotides: TGCGCCAGCAGCTTGGGACTAGCGGAGCTGTACAATGAGCAGTTCTTC.

The chain couples TRBV15 to TRBJ1-1, with unresolved D. CDR3 length: 13 residues. CDR1 and CDR2 from the germline V gene are LNHNV and YYDKDF (reference sequence). The germline V and J ends were trimmed by 0 bases and 5 bases, with 7 bases remaining between them. The CDR3 protein is CATSRDGLTEAFF. CDR3 bases: TGTGCCACCAGCAGAGATGGACTTACTGAAGCTTTCTTT. Together with reference TRBV15 and TRBJ1-1, the CDR3 gives the full variable domain: DAMVIQNPRYQVTQFGKPVTLSCSQTLNHNVMYWYQQKSSQAPKLLFHYYDKDFNNEADTPDNFQSRRPNTSFCFLDIRSPGLGDTAMYLCATSRDGLTEAFFGQGTRLTVV.

The rearrangement uses TRBV7-2 and TRBJ1-4; D unresolved. Trimming shortened V by 1 base and J by 3 bases, and 9 bases separated the two germline ends. CDR1 and CDR2 (germline): SGHTA, FQGNSA. This CDR3 has 15 amino acids. The CDR3 region is CASSLEVGANEKLFF. For the CDR3, the DNA is TGTGCCAGCAGCTTAGAGGTTGGGGCTAATGAAAAACTGTTTTTT.

This clonotype was detected ten times or more. This rearrangement joins TRBV10-3 to TRBJ2-3, with D tentatively TRBD1 (5 bases). Trimming took 0 bases from V and 6 from J, leaving 10 bases between them. Germline values: CDR1 ENHRY, CDR2 SYGVKD. This CDR3 has 14 residues. The CDR3 DNA is TGTGCCATCAGTGAGTCTGGGGCGGAGGATACGCAGTATTTT. Translation: CAISESGAEDTQYF.

This clonotype was observed many times. V gene TRBV15 combines with J gene TRBJ2-5; 13 nucleotides align to TRBD2. The trim removed 1 base at V and 1 base at J, leaving 3 bases unmatched. This CDR3 region has 17 residues. Germline V gene data show CDR1 as LNHNV and CDR2 as YYDKDF (reference sequence). CDR3 protein: CATSRGGTSGAQETQYF. CDR3 bases: TGTGCCACCAGCAGAGGGGGGACTAGCGGGGCCCAAGAGACCCAGTACTTC.

This clonotype was found a few times. The CDR3 sequence is CRAKRLGETQYF. The DNA for the CDR3 is TGCAGGGCGAAAAGACTCGGGGAGACCCAGTACTTC. This chain uses TRBV20-1 with TRBJ2-5; the D is unclear. Per the germline V gene, CDR1 is DFQATT and CDR2 is SNEGSKA (reference sequence). The length of the CDR3 is 12 residues.

V is TRBV5-1 and J is TRBJ2-1, with 10 bases aligning to TRBD2. From germline, CDR1 is SGHRS and CDR2 YFSETQ. The V segment lost 0 bases and the J segment 3 bases; nucleotides outside the gene matches: 15. The CDR3 has 20 residues. The CDR3 is CASSLAGTSAILALYNEQFF. CDR3 in DNA: TGCGCCAGCAGCTTGGCCGGGACTAGCGCGATATTGGCTCTCTACAATGAGCAGTTCTTC.

This clonotype came up a few times. The V and J genes are TRBV5-1 and TRBJ2-1; perhaps TRBD1 as D (5 bases). CDR3 length: 12 amino acids. Trimming shortened V by 0 bases and J by 15 bases, and 13 bases separated the two germline ends. Looked up from germline, CDR1 is SGHRS and CDR2 is YFSETQ. In nucleotides, the CDR3 is TGCGCCAGCAGCTTGGAGGGGCCCCTCTCGTTCTTC. Its translation is CASSLEGPLSFF.

The V call is TRBV7-2, the J call TRBJ1-2; 9 positions agree with TRBD1. CDR3 size: 15 residues. Germline lookup yields CDR1 SGHTA and CDR2 FQGNSA. The V and J ends lost 2 bases and 8 bases, in that order; junction bases with no gene match: 9. The DNA of the CDR3 is TGTGCCAGCAGCTTAAATATGGGACAGGGCAAGGGCTACACCTTC. It yields the protein CASSLNMGQGKGYTF.